A selection of T cell receptor beta chains follows, all from one sample in a study of shared clonotypes between healthy human individuals. Generated by immunoSEQ multiplex PCR, the TCRdb table keeps only in-frame clones and is missing some. This repertoire shows approximately 1.9 million clones, 85% to 95% found once; its top ten account for about 1.7%. The specimen was naive CD8+ T cells from PBMCs. The receptor source for this set is a young man in good health. Some clones in this sample may be carry-over from other donors' samples. The conserved cysteine and the conserved F or W are not part of the CDR3 here.

CDR3,V,J
ASSYVLAGVAY,TRBV6-5,TRBJ2-7
ASSMMPPGGDGYT,TRBV19,TRBJ1-2
ASSQAWDIGNKLF,TRBV4-1,TRBJ1-4
ASSQDLAKGGQETQY,TRBV4-1,TRBJ2-5
ASSIGPGVKDT,TRBV19,TRBJ1-2
ASSPGLKGPAF,TRBV4-3,TRBJ1-1
ASSEGPRTAPQY,TRBV9,TRBJ2-3
ASSVSGSGTDTQY,TRBV9,TRBJ2-3
AWRVGRGYNEQF,TRBV30,TRBJ2-1
ASSSPRAGQAYEQY,TRBV27,TRBJ2-7
ASSFSGTSYEQY,TRBV5-1,TRBJ2-7
ASVSGQPYEQY,TRBV6-6,TRBJ2-7
AWTPWTGTSGNTIY,TRBV30,TRBJ1-3
ASSQDVGAGANVLT,TRBV4-2,TRBJ2-6
ASSLLLAGGQDTQY,TRBV27,TRBJ2-3
ASSVARQRAYNEQF,TRBV9,TRBJ2-1
AISSPGQPGNEQF,TRBV10-3,TRBJ2-1
ASTPGEAPHIQY,TRBV28,TRBJ2-4
ASSGPGQGSYEQY,TRBV7-9,TRBJ2-7
ASSPIAGIQTDGYT,TRBV11-2,TRBJ1-2
ASSPRTAYEQY,TRBV7-6,TRBJ2-7
ASSPEDSYNEQF,TRBV7-8,TRBJ2-1
ASSDGASLGDTQY,TRBV2,TRBJ2-3
ASSQVPTSGSYEQY,TRBV4-2,TRBJ2-7
ASSLWDTNYGYT,TRBV7-6,TRBJ1-2
ASSPAEGLNEKLF,TRBV4-1,TRBJ1-4
SVEGGNEQF,TRBV29-1,TRBJ2-1
ASSQGQGWTGELF,TRBV27,TRBJ2-2
ASSPGTSGSWETQY,TRBV11-3,TRBJ2-5
ASIMRGYNEKLF,TRBV6-1,TRBJ1-4
ASSLLGSRRNTGELF,TRBV18,TRBJ2-2
SATEIEAF,TRBV29-1,TRBJ1-1
ASSPGGQGAGEQF,TRBV7-8,TRBJ2-1
SVERASGWSYNEQF,TRBV29-1,TRBJ2-1
ASSPGTGGGNTIY,TRBV4-2,TRBJ1-3
ASSEGAGGPYEQY,TRBV10-1,TRBJ2-7
ASSWDYLSSYNEQF,TRBV28,TRBJ2-1
ATSPYPTGNTEAF,TRBV15,TRBJ1-1
ASSLGAGAVGELF,TRBV11-2,TRBJ2-2
ASSFGRGGPQH,TRBV28,TRBJ1-5
ASSPRTGVGDTQY,TRBV6-5,TRBJ2-3
ASSESPTYEQY,TRBV10-2,TRBJ2-7
AISTGTAPYEQY,TRBV10-3,TRBJ2-7
ASSPGLAGETYNEQF,TRBV7-8,TRBJ2-1
ASRKQGAGMDCYGYT,TRBV10-1,TRBJ1-2
ASRGWRGTENEQF,TRBV19,TRBJ2-1
ASSQVGAEQY,TRBV4-1,TRBJ2-7
AWSVGAGAGNTIY,TRBV30,TRBJ1-3
ASSIRTGPGYNEQF,TRBV7-3,TRBJ2-1
ASAGRSYGYT,TRBV7-9,TRBJ1-2
ASSEGARVNEKLF,TRBV2,TRBJ1-4
ASSIGQGYNQPQH,TRBV19,TRBJ1-5